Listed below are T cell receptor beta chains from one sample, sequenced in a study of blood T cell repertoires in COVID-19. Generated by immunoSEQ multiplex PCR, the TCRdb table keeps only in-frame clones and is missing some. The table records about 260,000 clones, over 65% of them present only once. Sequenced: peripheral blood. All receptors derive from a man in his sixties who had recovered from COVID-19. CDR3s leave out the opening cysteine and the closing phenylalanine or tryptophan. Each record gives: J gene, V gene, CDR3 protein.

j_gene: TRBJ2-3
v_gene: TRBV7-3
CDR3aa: ASSLPTATDTQY

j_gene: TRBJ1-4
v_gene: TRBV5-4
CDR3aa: ASSLDGGQGTV

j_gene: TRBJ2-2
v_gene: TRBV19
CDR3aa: ASSLLPNTGELF

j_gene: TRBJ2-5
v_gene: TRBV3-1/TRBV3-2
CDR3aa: ASSQEGGGTGAETQY

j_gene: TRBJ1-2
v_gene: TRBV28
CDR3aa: ATKKRANYGYT

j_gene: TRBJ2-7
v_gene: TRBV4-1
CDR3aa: ASSQPGRASEQY

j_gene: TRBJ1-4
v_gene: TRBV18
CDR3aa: ASSPPAGIEKLF

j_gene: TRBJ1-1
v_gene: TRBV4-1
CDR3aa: ASSPGGGIVNTEAF

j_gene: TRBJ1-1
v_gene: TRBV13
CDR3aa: ASTPGTEAF

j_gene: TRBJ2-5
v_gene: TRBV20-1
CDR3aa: SASRGGETQY

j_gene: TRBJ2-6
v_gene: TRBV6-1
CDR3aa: ASSDLSGVTGANVLT

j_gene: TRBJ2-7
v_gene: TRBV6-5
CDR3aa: ASRGQAEKRNEQY

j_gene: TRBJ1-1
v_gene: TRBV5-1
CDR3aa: ASSKTGWNTEAF

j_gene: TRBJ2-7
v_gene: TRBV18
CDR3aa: ASSASTGTGWYEQY

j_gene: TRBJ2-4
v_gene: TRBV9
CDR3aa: ASSIQGMAKNIQY

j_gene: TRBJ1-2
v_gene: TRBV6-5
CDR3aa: ASSYFRDRGGYT

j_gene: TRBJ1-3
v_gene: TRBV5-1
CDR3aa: ASSLTAGNTIY

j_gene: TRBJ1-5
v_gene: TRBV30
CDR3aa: AWSAGQSNQPQH

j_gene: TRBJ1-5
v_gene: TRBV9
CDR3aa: ASSPAGGGQPQH

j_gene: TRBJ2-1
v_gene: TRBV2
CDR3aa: ASRELAGGPHEQF

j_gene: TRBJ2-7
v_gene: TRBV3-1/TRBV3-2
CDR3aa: ASSQPGQGGNEQY

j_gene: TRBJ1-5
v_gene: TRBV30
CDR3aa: AWSPPRGQPQH

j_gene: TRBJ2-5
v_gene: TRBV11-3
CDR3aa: ASSSRTSGKQETQY

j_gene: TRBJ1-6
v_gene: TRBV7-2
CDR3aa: ASSLFRGSYNSPLH

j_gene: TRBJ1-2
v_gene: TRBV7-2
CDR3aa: ASSLRQGSGYT

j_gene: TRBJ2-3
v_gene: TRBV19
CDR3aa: ASSWVFGEAGSDTQY

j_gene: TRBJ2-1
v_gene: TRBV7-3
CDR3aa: ASSLNGGATNEQF

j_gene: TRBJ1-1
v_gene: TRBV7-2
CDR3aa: AGRRGPIDTEAF

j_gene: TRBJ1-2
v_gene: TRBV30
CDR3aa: AWSTQSLYGYT

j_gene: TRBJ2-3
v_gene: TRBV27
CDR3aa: ASRRGGPPDTQY